This T cell receptor beta chain originates from a study of cytomegalovirus exposure and HLA in healthy donors. A multiplex PCR was run with 60 Vbeta primers and 13 Jbeta primers. Clones were sequenced by immunoSEQ multiplex PCR, and TCRdb holds only the in-frame ones, with some missing. Found here are 25,000 to 40,000 clones, 40% to 45% of them singletons; the top ten hold less than 2%. The CDR3 runs 15 residues. V lost 0 bases, J lost 4 bases, and 5 bases stayed unmatched. Germline lookup yields CDR1 MGHRA and CDR2 YSYEKL. The clonotype comes from a woman between 50 and 59 years old in good health and CMV-seronegative. The chain couples TRBV4-1 to TRBJ2-7; 8 bases align to TRBD2. Sequenced material: PBMCs. The CDR3 region is CASSQEYASGYEQYF. In DNA, the CDR3 is TGCGCCAGCAGCCAAGAATACGCTAGCGGGTACGAGCAGTACTTC.